This record concerns one T cell receptor (beta chain) sequence. What antigen it recognizes has not been identified. The cohort consisted of fewer than 700 healthy bone marrow donors. All cohort members were sampled while nominally healthy, although unrecorded immune exposures were likely present. The donor tested CMV seronegative, placing the donor among the 352 seronegative members of the cohort. A peripheral blood sample was collected from each donor, and TCR beta sequencing was performed on peripheral blood mononuclear cells. The Qiagen DNeasy Blood Extraction Kit was used to extract genomic DNA from the blood cell samples. This entry is derived from a study of cytomegalovirus exposure and HLA in healthy donors (dated by TCRdb to about 2017). Context from the whole study: An earlier analysis of roughly 570 of the donors reported around 280 Gb of sequence data and around 110 million unique TCR beta sequences obtained from approximately 180 million T cells. An early release covering roughly 600 HLA-typed donors comprised about 300 gigabases of sequencing data and tens of millions of unique TCR sequences. Of the 300 to 500 genotyped donors, 75% to 85% were placed in the genetic ancestry cluster associated with self-reported Caucasian donors. The study was designed to test whether signatures of past pathogen exposure could be identified by cataloging public T cell receptors. Using immunosequencing, the study profiled T cell repertoires from about 650 subjects and related those repertoires to cytomegalovirus serostatus. In addition to the first cohort of approximately 670 subjects, a separate validation cohort of approximately 110 different subjects was used. To predict cytomegalovirus infection status, the study brought together high-throughput TCR immunosequencing, statistical association of individual TCRs with disease status, and machine learning. In a later analysis, previously published TCR beta repertoires from more than 500 donors were re-analyzed and high-resolution HLA genotyping was added so that TCR occurrence patterns could be studied. In the later analysis, no new phenotypic data were used to find candidate immune exposures; instead, reliance was placed on TCR beta sequences and their occurrence across donors. An earlier analysis of roughly 580 of the donors used high-throughput TCR beta sequencing to judge whether each TCR beta V gene segment behaved as functional or pseudogenic. Alongside the repertoire data, information on donor age, sex, ethnicity and CMV serostatus was compiled. A later genetic analysis used genome-wide SNP genotypes for about 60% of the 666 donors, treating that subset as a discovery cohort. All discovery cohort repertoires had been generated on a single sequencing platform. HLA typing covered class I and class II loci at four-digit resolution. Typing coverage varied by locus: 629-630 donors for A, B, C, DRB1 and DQB1; some 520 for DQA1; around 570 for DPA1; approximately 470 for DPB1. Because of strong linkage in the cohort, roughly 5 DR-DQ haplotypes were treated as single units for association and clustering. Among some 410 genotyped donors of the cohort, an average of roughly 230,000 unique TCR beta nucleotide sequences was sequenced per donor, of which about 18% were non-productive. Study-level results and caveats: Across donors, most TCR sequences were observed very rarely, whereas some public TCRs were present in many individuals. When HLA alleles, especially DR and DQ, strongly co-occurred, TCR associations were difficult to assign to individual alleles. The classifier was reported to diagnose cytomegalovirus status with high specificity and sensitivity in both the original and validation cohorts. An earlier analysis of around 500 of the donors showed that most TCR beta V segments appeared in productive rearrangements either about 90% or about 30% of the time, which broadly matched IMGT annotations. The authors suggested that the approach could potentially be generalized to other disease states and immunological phenotypes. Compared with equally common non-associated chains, HLA-associated TCR beta chains in a later analysis were more clonally expanded and had lower generation probabilities. In the study, around 150 TCR beta chains were listed as associated with cytomegalovirus. Because some donors lacked HLA typing at each locus, the association tests relied only on the typed subset. A cluster of highly shared sequence variants was judged likely to represent a technical artifact of the sequencing pipeline. In this cohort, only TCR beta chains were sequenced, and detectable features were limited by the absence of alpha or paired-chain data. Linkage disequilibrium might explain the correlated functional status among segregating V segments, but an unknown experimental factor could not be ruled out. The presence/absence analyses assumed that sequencing depth was roughly uniform across donors, and that assumption may not be true. A later genetic analysis reported fewer N-insertions in productive TCRs among donors in an Asian-associated ancestry cluster than the roughly 700-donor mean. Because counts were too low, some 17 rarely observed V segments, including chromosome 9 orphons, were left out of the earlier analysis of about 500 of the donors. In a later analysis, several top co-occurrence clusters were reported to appear linked to parvovirus B19, influenza, CMV and Epstein-Barr virus. The 87-base-pair reads could not distinguish some IMGT-functional V segments, including TRBV6-2 and TRBV6-3, so those segments were excluded. In a later analysis, TCR association rates were found to vary across HLA loci, with the most associated TCRs seen for DRB1 alleles and the fewest for HLA-C alleles. V-gene and J-gene trimming of TCR beta chains was associated with a missense DCLRE1C variant in a later genetic analysis, and the association was replicated in an independent cohort. A later analysis associated approximately 17,000 TCR beta sequences with specific HLA alleles at a false discovery rate of 0.05. According to a later analysis, most CMV-associated TCR beta chains appeared to be HLA-restricted, and the HLA associations seemed to be driven largely by CMV exposure. Three of the identified cytomegalovirus-associated TCR beta chains were confirmed in vitro to be specific for cytomegalovirus antigens. The only immune exposure information available for the cohort was CMV serostatus. A further reported finding was that TCR beta sequences accurately predicted the HLA-A and HLA-B alleles for most subjects in the first cohort.

V has 6 bases trimmed and J has 8 bases trimmed; junction bases matching no gene number 9. The germline V gene specifies MNHEY as CDR1 and SVGAGI as CDR2. The CDR3 goes from the cysteine to the phenylalanine over 13 residues. Only CDR3 DNA remains: 39 bases, in frame from the first base. Library generation was performed with the immunoSEQ multiplex PCR assay. For the multiplex PCR, a mixture combining 60 forward primers for TCR Vbeta segments and 13 reverse primers for TCR Jbeta segments was used. The CDR3 region of rearranged TCR beta genes was amplified from genomic DNA by a multiplex PCR assay. The Illumina HiSeq System was used to sequence the amplified TCR beta libraries as 87-base-pair reads. Per the source publication's procedure: A later analysis tallied roughly 80 million unique TCR beta chains across the 666 repertoires, and around 12 million of those chains were shared by two or more donors. Raw reads were error-corrected and collapsed into unique sequences with a nearest-neighbor algorithm that merged closely related sequences to remove PCR and sequencing errors. To assign V, D and J gene segments, CDR3 sequences were aligned to IMGT reference sequences. For a sequence to be retained, at least a six-nucleotide match to both a V gene segment and a J gene segment was required. A rearrangement counted as productive if the CDR3 had no stop codons and remained in frame with V and J, and every other rearrangement counted as non-productive. Following IMGT convention, CDR3 was defined as the stretch from the second conserved V-encoded cysteine to the conserved J-encoded phenylalanine. In an earlier analysis of roughly 610 of the donors, sequences lacking an unambiguous match to a single V gene segment were excluded. In an earlier analysis of approximately 590 of the donors, a V segment was called functional when productive rearrangements were above 56.7%, and segregating when the standard deviation between donors exceeded 5%. A statistical classification framework was built for diagnosing cytomegalovirus status from the catalog of TCR beta chain sequences. In a later analysis, TCR nucleotide sequences were compared against IMGT/GENE-DB human TR gene sequences so that V and J genes could be assigned. The TCRdist pipeline was used in a later analysis to assign CDR3 sequences and most-parsimonious VDJ recombination scenarios. A later analysis defined each TCR beta chain by its CDR3 amino acid sequence plus V-gene family, and excluded reads lacking a unique V-gene family. As a way to deal with suspected cross-contamination and a sequencing artifact, a later analysis dropped under 600 nucleotide sequences that were highly shared and had low generation probability. In a later analysis, a clonal expansion index was calculated for each public chain from normalized within-repertoire ranks of inferred template counts. In a later analysis, generation probabilities were computed with a VDJ recombination model fitted to out-of-frame rearrangements, and the resulting probabilities were checked against IGoR. In a later analysis, hypergeometric tests were used to score TCR-TCR, TCR-HLA and TCR-CMV co-occurrence, with a repertoire-size bias correction applied to TCR pairs. To estimate false discovery rates, a later analysis permuted the HLA or CMV assignments 20 times. A later analysis grouped co-occurring TCRs with DBSCAN, adding TCRdist sequence similarity when clustering within HLA-allele-positive subsets. Co-occurrence clustering excluded repertoires with fewer than 30,000 or more than 120,000 public chains, plus five with anomalous nucleotide sharing. Entries here come from immuneACCESS through TCRdb and include only in-frame sequences with V and J called. Some clones fail to appear in such tables; in the studies checked, an unresolved V gene covers under half of the shortfall, and the cause of the remainder is unknown. V and J calls and clone size are as listed in that table; D and trimming were resolved from the DNA. The table for this sample lists 35,000 to 50,000 clones. Approximately 8.8% of the sample lies in the top ten.

The chain was built from TRBV6-5 and TRBJ1-2; 7 bases in the junction line up with TRBD1. Sequencing was done on a sample of PBMCs. The TCR comes from a male donor in good health and CMV-seronegative. The nucleotides are TGTGCCAGCAGCATGACAGGGACGGGGGGCTACACCTTC. The translation is CASSMTGTGGYTF.